This T cell receptor (beta chain) is drawn from a study of HIV-infected patients and healthy controls. The CDR3 spans 14 residues. Trimming at V came to 6 bases and at J to 5 bases, leaving 10 bases not matched to a gene. Germline assignment: CDR1 DFQATT and CDR2 SNEGSKA (reference sequence). Follow-up blood was drawn about 14 weeks, roughly three months, after antiretroviral therapy began. The repertoire came from unfractionated whole blood and reflected all unsorted peripheral T cells. RNA came from roughly 2.3 ml of peripheral blood. By share, this clonotype counts as medium-sized (0.01 to 0.1%). Its target is not known. Study-wide results and limits: Healthy controls carried many MAIT alpha-chain CDR3s, while HIV+ repertoires had few. HIV-associated CDR3 frequencies dropped significantly during therapy; CMV-associated ones, mostly rising, changed nonsignificantly.

About 500 ng RNA was reverse transcribed with alpha and beta constant-region primers. Separate chain-specific third strand synthesis with multiplexing indices produced the alpha and beta libraries. Each cDNA molecule was barcoded, and a single primer pair amplified each chain. TCRdb passed the 5' RACE reads through MiXCR, listing each CDR3 protein once. The sample consists of roughly 6,600 distinct CDR3 sequences, 8.5% to 12% of them appearing once. The clonotype comes from an adult with HIV infection. Sequencing used blood, obtained during antiretroviral therapy. The rearrangement links TRBV20-1 to TRBJ2-5; 9 nucleotides align to TRBD1. The CDR3 DNA reads TGCAGTGCACCCATACCCACAGGGGGCGAGACCCAGTACTTC. Translated: CSAPIPTGGETQYF.